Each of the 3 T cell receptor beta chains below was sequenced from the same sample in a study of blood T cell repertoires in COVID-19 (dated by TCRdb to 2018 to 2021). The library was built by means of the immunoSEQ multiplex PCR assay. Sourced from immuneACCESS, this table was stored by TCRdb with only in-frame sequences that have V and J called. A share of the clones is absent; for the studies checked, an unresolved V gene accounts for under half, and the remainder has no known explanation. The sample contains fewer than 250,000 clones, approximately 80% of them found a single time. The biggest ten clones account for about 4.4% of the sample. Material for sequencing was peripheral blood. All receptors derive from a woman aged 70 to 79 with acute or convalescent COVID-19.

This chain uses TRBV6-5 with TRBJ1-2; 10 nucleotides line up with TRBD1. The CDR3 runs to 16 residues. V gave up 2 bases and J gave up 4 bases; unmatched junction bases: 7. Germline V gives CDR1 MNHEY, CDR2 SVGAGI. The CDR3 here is CASSYPGTGDIYGYTF. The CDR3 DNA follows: TGTGCCAGCAGTTACCCTGGGACAGGGGACATCTATGGCTACACCTTC.

In DNA, the CDR3 is TGCGCCAGCAGCTTGGCGGGGGTCGTCTTCGAGCAGTACTTC. Translated, it gives CASSLAGVVFEQYF. The chain links TRBV5-1 to TRBJ2-7; tentatively, D is TRBD2 (6 bases). Trimming removed 0 bases at V and 6 bases at J, with 13 bases between. The CDR3 is made up of 14 amino acids. CDR1 is SGHRS, CDR2 YFSETQ, per germline. The whole variable domain, remainder taken from reference TRBV5-1 and TRBJ2-7, is KAGVTQTPRYLIKTRGQQVTLSCSPISGHRSVSWYQQTPGQGLQFLFEYFSETQRNKGNFPGRFSGRQFSNSRSEMNVSTLELGDSALYLCASSLAGVVFEQYFGPGTRLTVT.

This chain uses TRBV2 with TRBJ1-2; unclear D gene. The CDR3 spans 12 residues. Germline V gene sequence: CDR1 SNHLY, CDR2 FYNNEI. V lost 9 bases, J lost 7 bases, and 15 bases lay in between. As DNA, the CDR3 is TGTGCCAGTGATCTTGGGAGCTCTGGCTACACCTTC. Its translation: CASDLGSSGYTF.